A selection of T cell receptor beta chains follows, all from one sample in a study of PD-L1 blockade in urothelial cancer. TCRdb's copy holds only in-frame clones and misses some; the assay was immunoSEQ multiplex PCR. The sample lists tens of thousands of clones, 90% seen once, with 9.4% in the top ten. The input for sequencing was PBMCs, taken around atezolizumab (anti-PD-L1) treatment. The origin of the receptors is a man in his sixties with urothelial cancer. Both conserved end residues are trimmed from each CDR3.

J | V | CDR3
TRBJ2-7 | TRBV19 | ASSQIGTSGYEQY
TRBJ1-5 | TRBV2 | ASSPDRAHSNQPQH
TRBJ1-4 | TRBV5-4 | ASSLGFPQGGEKLF
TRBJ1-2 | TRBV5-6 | ASSIQGAQYGYT
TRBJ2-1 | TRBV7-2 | ASSRSSLNEQF
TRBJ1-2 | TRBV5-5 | ASSWGDSRWGYT
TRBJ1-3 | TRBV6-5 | ASSSGGTGNTIY
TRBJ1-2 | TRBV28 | ASSLGGQGRYGYT
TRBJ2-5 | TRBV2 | ASSAQDAETQY
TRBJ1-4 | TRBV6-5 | ASRRDREGTFWF
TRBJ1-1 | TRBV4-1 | ASNHRGQNTEAF
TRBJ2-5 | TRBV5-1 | ASSLGSGSETQY
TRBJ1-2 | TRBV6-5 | ASSYSFGVRSYGYT
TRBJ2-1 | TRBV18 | ASSPVIASGGADNEQF
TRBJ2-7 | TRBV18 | ASSQQGMGDLDEQY
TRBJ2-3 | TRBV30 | AWSANYGVTDTQY
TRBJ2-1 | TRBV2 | ASSEGTGIYNEQF
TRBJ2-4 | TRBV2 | ASSQNSQSKNIQY
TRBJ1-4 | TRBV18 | ASSGSEEKLF
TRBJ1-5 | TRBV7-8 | ASSFTGRNQPQH
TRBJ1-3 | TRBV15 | ATSREGGYSGNTIY
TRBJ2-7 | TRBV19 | ASSTSGLTTYEQY
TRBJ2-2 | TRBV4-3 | ASSQGGTGVTGELF
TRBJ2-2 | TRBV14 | ASNGRNTGELF
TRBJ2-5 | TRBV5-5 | ASSWAGAPETQY
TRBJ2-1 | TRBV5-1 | ASREGYNEQF
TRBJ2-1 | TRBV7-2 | ASSLGGGSYNEQF
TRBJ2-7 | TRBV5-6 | ASSLPGQGAYEQY
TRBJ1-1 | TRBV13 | ASREEAGQVILGNTEAF
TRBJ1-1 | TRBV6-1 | ASHREGGTEAF
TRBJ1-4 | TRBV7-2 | ASSLASTNEKLF
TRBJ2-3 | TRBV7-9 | ASSLSGNTDTQY